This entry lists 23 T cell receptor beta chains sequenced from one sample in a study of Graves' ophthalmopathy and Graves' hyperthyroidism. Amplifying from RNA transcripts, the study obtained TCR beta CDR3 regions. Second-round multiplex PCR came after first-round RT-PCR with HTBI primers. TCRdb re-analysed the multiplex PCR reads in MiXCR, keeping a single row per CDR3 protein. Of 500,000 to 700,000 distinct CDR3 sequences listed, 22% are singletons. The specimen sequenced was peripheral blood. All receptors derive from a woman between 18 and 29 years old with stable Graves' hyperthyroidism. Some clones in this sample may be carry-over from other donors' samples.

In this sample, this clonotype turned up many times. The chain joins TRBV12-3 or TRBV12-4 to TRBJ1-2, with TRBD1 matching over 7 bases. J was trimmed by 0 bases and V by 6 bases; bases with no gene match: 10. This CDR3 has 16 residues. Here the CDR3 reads CASSPRTGLANYGYTF. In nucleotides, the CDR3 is TGTGCCAGCAGCCCAAGGACAGGACTAGCTAACTATGGCTACACCTTC.

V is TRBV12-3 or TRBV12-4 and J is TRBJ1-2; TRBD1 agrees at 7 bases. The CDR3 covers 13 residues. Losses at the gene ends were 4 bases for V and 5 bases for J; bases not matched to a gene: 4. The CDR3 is CASSSDRYYGYTF. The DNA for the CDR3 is TGTGCCAGCAGTTCGGACAGGTATTATGGCTACACCTTC.

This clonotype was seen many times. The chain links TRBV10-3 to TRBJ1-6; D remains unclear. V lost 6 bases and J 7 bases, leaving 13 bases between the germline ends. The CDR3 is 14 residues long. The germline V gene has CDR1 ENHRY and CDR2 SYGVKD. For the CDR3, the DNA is TGTGCCATCAGCCTCGAACAGCCGAATTCACCCCTCCACTTT. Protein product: CAISLEQPNSPLHF.

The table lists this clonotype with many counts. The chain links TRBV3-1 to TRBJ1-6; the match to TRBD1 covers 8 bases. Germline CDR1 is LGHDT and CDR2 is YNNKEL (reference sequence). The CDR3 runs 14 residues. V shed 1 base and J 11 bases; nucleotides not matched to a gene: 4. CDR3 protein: CASSQVETGAPLHF. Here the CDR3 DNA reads TGTGCCAGCAGCCAAGTAGAGACAGGGGCACCCCTCCACTTT. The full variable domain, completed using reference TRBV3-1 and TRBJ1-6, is DTAVSQTPKYLVTQMGNDKSIKCEQNLGHDTMYWYKQDSKKFLKIMFSYNNKELIINETVPNRFSPKSPDKAHLNLHINSLELGDSAVYFCASSQVETGAPLHFGNGTRLTVT.

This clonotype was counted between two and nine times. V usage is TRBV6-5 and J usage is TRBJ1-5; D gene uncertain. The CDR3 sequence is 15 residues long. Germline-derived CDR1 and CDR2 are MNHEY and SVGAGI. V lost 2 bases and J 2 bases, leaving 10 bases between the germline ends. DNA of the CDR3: TGTGCCAGCAGTTACGAGAGGGTAGGCAATCAGCCCCAGCATTTT. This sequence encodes CASSYERVGNQPQHF.

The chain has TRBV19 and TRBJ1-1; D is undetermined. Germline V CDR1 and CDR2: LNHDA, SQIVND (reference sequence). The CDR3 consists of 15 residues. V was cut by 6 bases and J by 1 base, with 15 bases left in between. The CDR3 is CASRTRIARNTEAFF. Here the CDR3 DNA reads TGTGCCAGTAGGACAAGGATTGCTAGGAACACTGAAGCTTTCTTT.

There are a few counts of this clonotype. CDR3 protein: CASSIGGGALYSGYTF. CDR3 DNA sequence: TGTGCCAGTAGTATAGGGGGCGGAGCTTTGTATTCTGGCTACACCTTC. The rearrangement uses TRBV19 and TRBJ1-2; weak D call: TRBD1 (5 bases). CDR3 length: 16 residues. V was shortened by 1 base and J by 7 bases, with 19 bases between the two germline ends. Germline V gene lookup returns CDR1 LNHDA and CDR2 SQIVND (reference sequence).

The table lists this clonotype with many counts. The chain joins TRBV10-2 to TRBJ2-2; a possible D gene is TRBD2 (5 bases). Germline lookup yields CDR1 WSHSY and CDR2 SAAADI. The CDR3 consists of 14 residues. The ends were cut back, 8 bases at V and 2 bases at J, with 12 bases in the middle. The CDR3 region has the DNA TGCGCCAGCGGCCAGCGGAGCAACACCGGGGAGCTGTTTTTT. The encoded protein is CASGQRSNTGELFF.

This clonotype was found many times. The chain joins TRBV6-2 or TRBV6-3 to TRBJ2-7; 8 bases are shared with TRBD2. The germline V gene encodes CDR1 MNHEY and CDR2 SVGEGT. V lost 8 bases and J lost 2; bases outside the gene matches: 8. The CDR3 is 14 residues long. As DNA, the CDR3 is TGTGCCAGCCGGGGGGGGGGCCACCCCTACGAGCAGTACTTC. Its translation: CASRGGGHPYEQYF.

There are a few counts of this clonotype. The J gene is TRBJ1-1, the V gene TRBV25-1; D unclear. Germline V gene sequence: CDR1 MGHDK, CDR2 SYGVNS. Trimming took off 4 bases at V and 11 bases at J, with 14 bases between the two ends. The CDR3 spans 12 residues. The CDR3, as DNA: TGTGCCAGCAGTGGGGGATCCCGGCGCGCTTTCTTT. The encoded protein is CASSGGSRRAFF.

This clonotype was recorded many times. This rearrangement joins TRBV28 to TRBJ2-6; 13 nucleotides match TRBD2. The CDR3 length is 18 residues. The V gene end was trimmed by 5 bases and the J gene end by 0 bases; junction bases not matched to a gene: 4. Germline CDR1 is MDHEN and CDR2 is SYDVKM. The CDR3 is CASSDRTSGSSGANVLTF. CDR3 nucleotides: TGTGCCAGCAGTGATCGGACTAGCGGGAGCTCTGGGGCCAACGTCCTGACTTTC.

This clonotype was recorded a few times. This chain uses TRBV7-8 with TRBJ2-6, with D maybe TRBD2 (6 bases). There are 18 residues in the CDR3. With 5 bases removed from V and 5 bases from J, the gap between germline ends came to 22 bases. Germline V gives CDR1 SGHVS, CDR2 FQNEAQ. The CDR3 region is CASSAGPWRGTRANVLTF. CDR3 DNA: TGTGCCAGCAGCGCCGGACCTTGGCGGGGTACCAGGGCCAACGTCCTGACTTTC.

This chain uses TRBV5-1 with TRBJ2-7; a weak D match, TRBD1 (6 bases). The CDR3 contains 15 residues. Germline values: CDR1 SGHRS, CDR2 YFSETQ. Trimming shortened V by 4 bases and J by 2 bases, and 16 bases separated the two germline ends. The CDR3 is CASSEHLQGPYEQYF. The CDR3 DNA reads TGCGCCAGCAGCGAACACTTACAGGGTCCCTACGAGCAGTACTTC.

CDR3 in amino acids: CASSEDAGDHFEKLFF. The CDR3 nucleotides are TGTGCCAGCAGTGAAGATGCGGGGGACCATTTTGAAAAACTGTTTTTT. The chain links TRBV6-1 to TRBJ1-4; possibly TRBD1 for D (5 bases). Between the trimmed V and J ends, which lost 1 base and 7 bases, there was a span of 16 bases. This CDR3 region has 16 residues. Per the germline V gene, CDR1 is MNHNS and CDR2 is SASEGT.

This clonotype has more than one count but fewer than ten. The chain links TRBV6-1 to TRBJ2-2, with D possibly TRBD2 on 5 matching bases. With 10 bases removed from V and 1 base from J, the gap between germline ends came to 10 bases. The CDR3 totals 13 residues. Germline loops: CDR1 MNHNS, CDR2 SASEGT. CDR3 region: CAIAGVNTGELFF. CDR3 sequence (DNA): TGTGCCATCGCCGGGGTGAACACCGGGGAGCTGTTTTTT.

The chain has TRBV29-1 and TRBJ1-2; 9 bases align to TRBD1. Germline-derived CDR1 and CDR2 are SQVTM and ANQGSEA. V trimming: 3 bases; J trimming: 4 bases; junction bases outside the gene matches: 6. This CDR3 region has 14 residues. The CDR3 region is CSVDILDRGYGYTF. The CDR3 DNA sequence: TGCAGCGTTGATATTCTGGACAGGGGCTATGGCTACACCTTC.

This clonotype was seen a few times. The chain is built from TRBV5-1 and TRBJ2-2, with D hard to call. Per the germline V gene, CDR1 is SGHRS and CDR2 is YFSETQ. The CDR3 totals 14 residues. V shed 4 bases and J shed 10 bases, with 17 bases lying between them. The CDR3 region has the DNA TGCGCCAGCAGCACAAGCCAAGGGTTAGAGGAGCTGTTTTTT. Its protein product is CASSTSQGLEELFF. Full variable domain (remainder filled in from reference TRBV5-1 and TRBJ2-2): KAGVTQTPRYLIKTRGQQVTLSCSPISGHRSVSWYQQTPGQGLQFLFEYFSETQRNKGNFPGRFSGRQFSNSRSEMNVSTLELGDSALYLCASSTSQGLEELFFGEGSRLTVL.

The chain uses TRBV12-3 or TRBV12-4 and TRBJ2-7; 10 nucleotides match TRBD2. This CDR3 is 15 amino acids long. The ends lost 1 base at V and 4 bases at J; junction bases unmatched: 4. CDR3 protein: CASSLEREGQYEQYF. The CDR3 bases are TGTGCCAGCAGTTTAGAGCGGGAGGGCCAATACGAGCAGTACTTC.

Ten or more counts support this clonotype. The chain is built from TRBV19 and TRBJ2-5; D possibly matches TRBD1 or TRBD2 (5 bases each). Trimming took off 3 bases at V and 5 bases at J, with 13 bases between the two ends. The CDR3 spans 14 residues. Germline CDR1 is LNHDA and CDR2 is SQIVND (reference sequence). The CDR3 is CASSIEGFGETQYF. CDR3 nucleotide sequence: TGTGCCAGTAGTATTGAGGGGTTCGGGGAGACCCAGTACTTC.

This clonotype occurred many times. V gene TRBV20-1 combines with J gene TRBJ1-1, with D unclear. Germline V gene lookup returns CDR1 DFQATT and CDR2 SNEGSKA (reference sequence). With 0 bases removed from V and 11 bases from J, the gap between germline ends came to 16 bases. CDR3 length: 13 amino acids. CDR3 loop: CSARDSGQAVAFF. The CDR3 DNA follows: TGCAGTGCTAGAGATTCTGGCCAGGCCGTGGCTTTCTTT.

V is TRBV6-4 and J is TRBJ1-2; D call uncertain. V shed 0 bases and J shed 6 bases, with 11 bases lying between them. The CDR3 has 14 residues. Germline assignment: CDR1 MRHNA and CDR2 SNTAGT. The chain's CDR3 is CASSDSRRSDGYTF. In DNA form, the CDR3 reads TGTGCCAGCAGTGACTCCCGAAGATCGGATGGCTACACCTTC.

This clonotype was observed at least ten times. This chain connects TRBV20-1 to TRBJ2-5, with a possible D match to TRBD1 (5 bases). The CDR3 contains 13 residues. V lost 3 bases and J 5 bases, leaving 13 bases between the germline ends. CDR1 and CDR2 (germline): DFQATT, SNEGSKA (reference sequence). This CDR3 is CSASKGLFETQYF. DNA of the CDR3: TGCAGTGCTAGTAAGGGGCTTTTCGAGACCCAGTACTTC.

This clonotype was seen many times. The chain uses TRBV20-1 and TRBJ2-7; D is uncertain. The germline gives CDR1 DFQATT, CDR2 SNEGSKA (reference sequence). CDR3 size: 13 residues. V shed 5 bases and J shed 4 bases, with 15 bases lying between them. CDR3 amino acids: CSAVSTALYEQYF. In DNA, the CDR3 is TGCAGTGCTGTTTCTACAGCCTTATACGAGCAGTACTTC.